This is a list of T cell receptor beta chains from one sample in a study of OX40 agonist ivuxolimab in advanced cancers. Assay used: immunoSEQ multiplex PCR; TCRdb lists only in-frame clones, some missing. The sample includes under 85,000 clones, over 75% of them seen just once. This specimen was CD4+ or CD8+ T cells sorted from blood, taken in a trial of the OX40 agonist ivuxolimab. All receptors derive from an adult with an advanced solid tumor such as melanoma, head and neck, liver or kidney cancer. CDR3s include the opening cysteine and the closing phenylalanine or tryptophan. D genes are given only for firm matches. Not every row has a clone size; where given, it reads once, few, many or a size class.

clone_size: once; v_call: TRBV30; j_call: TRBJ1-5; d_call: .; cdr3_aa: CAWSVARGDQPQHF; cdr3_nt: TGTGCCTGGAGTGTCGCGAGGGGGGATCAGCCCCAGCATTTT
clone_size: few; v_call: TRBV18; j_call: TRBJ1-1; d_call: TRBD1; cdr3_aa: CASSPYQTGDTEAFF; cdr3_nt: TGTGCCAGCTCACCTTATCAAACAGGGGACACTGAAGCTTTCTTT
clone_size: .; v_call: TRBV20-1; j_call: TRBJ1-4; d_call: .; cdr3_aa: CSLNANEKLFF; cdr3_nt: TGCAGCCTAAATGCTAATGAAAAACTGTTTTTT
clone_size: .; v_call: TRBV29-1; j_call: TRBJ2-3; d_call: TRBD2; cdr3_aa: CSVEKRAGGEDTQYF; cdr3_nt: TGCAGCGTTGAAAAGCGAGCGGGGGGGGAGGATACGCAGTATTTT
clone_size: .; v_call: TRBV6-6; j_call: TRBJ2-7; d_call: .; cdr3_aa: CASRGSRSYHSYEQYF; cdr3_nt: TGTGCCAGCAGAGGCAGCCGATCCTACCATTCCTACGAGCAGTACTTC
clone_size: .; v_call: TRBV19; j_call: TRBJ2-3; d_call: TRBD2; cdr3_aa: CASSTISGGAPTDTQYF; cdr3_nt: TGTGCCAGTAGTACTATTAGCGGGGGGGCCCCCACAGATACGCAGTATTTT
clone_size: .; v_call: TRBV14; j_call: TRBJ1-2; d_call: TRBD1; cdr3_aa: CASSLDRGHGYTF; cdr3_nt: TGTGCCAGCAGCCTCGACAGGGGTCATGGCTACACCTTC
clone_size: .; v_call: TRBV10-3; j_call: TRBJ1-2; d_call: TRBD1; cdr3_aa: CAGGQGNGYTF; cdr3_nt: TGTGCCGGAGGACAGGGGAATGGCTACACCTTC
clone_size: .; v_call: TRBV6-6; j_call: TRBJ1-4; d_call: TRBD1; cdr3_aa: CASKQGAGEKLFF; cdr3_nt: TGTGCCAGCAAGCAGGGGGCGGGGGAAAAACTGTTTTTT
clone_size: .; v_call: TRBV7-9; j_call: TRBJ2-5; d_call: TRBD2; cdr3_aa: CASSLEAGEETQYF; cdr3_nt: TGTGCCAGCAGCTTAGAAGCGGGGGAAGAGACCCAGTACTTC
clone_size: .; v_call: TRBV4-1; j_call: TRBJ2-6; d_call: TRBD1; cdr3_aa: CASSQKTGLSSGANVLTF; cdr3_nt: TGCGCCAGCAGCCAAAAGACAGGGCTTAGCTCTGGGGCCAACGTCCTGACTTTC
clone_size: few; v_call: TRBV16; j_call: TRBJ1-1; d_call: .; cdr3_aa: CASSPAGKDTEAFF; cdr3_nt: TGTGCCAGCAGCCCCGCGGGGAAGGACACTGAAGCTTTCTTT
clone_size: .; v_call: TRBV29-1; j_call: TRBJ2-6; d_call: .; cdr3_aa: CSISKSSGANVLTF; cdr3_nt: TGCAGCATATCAAAGAGCTCTGGGGCCAACGTCCTGACTTTC
clone_size: .; v_call: TRBV19; j_call: TRBJ1-2; d_call: TRBD1; cdr3_aa: CASRDGQGHGYTF; cdr3_nt: TGTGCCAGTAGGGATGGACAGGGCCATGGCTACACCTTC
clone_size: .; v_call: TRBV7-9; j_call: TRBJ1-1; d_call: .; cdr3_aa: CASSSIRGMNTEAFF; cdr3_nt: TGTGCCAGCAGCTCGATCAGGGGAATGAACACTGAAGCTTTCTTT
clone_size: .; v_call: TRBV27; j_call: TRBJ2-7; d_call: .; cdr3_aa: CASSSWAAGLSSYEQYF; cdr3_nt: TGTGCCAGCAGTTCTTGGGCGGCCGGCCTAAGCTCCTACGAGCAGTACTTC
clone_size: .; v_call: TRBV5-1; j_call: TRBJ2-7; d_call: .; cdr3_aa: CASSREGGDGVGCEQYF; cdr3_nt: TGCGCCAGCAGCCGAGAAGGCGGGGACGGCGTTGGTTGCGAGCAGTACTTC
clone_size: .; v_call: TRBV6-5; j_call: TRBJ2-7; d_call: TRBD1; cdr3_aa: CASSIRTGPSYEQYF; cdr3_nt: TGTGCCAGCAGTATCCGGACAGGGCCTTCCTACGAGCAGTACTTC
clone_size: .; v_call: TRBV27; j_call: TRBJ2-7; d_call: .; cdr3_aa: CASSLRAGGREQYF; cdr3_nt: TGTGCCAGCAGTTTAAGGGCCGGAGGGAGGGAGCAGTACTTC
clone_size: .; v_call: TRBV28; j_call: TRBJ1-2; d_call: .; cdr3_aa: CASSLKGAGRKGYTF; cdr3_nt: TGTGCCAGCAGCCTCAAAGGGGCAGGTCGGAAGGGCTACACCTTC
clone_size: .; v_call: TRBV5-1; j_call: TRBJ2-2; d_call: .; cdr3_aa: CATKQENTGELFF; cdr3_nt: TGCGCCACTAAACAGGAGAACACCGGGGAGCTGTTTTTT
clone_size: many; v_call: TRBV11-2; j_call: TRBJ1-1; d_call: .; cdr3_aa: CASSLDGTLLNTEAFF; cdr3_nt: TGTGCCAGCAGCTTAGATGGAACACTTTTGAACACTGAAGCTTTCTTT
clone_size: .; v_call: TRBV5-4; j_call: TRBJ1-3; d_call: .; cdr3_aa: CASSLGQGRGNTIYF; cdr3_nt: TGTGCCAGCAGCTTGGGTCAGGGGCGAGGAAACACCATATATTTT
clone_size: .; v_call: TRBV7-2; j_call: TRBJ2-3; d_call: TRBD2; cdr3_aa: CASRGTSVLTDTQYF; cdr3_nt: TGTGCCAGCAGGGGGACTAGCGTACTCACAGATACGCAGTATTTT
clone_size: .; v_call: TRBV6-5; j_call: TRBJ2-7; d_call: TRBD2; cdr3_aa: CASRLAGDHYEQYF; cdr3_nt: TGTGCCAGCAGGCTAGCGGGGGACCACTACGAGCAGTACTTC
clone_size: .; v_call: TRBV30; j_call: TRBJ2-4; d_call: .; cdr3_aa: CAWHPPRGLQYF; cdr3_nt: TGTGCCTGGCATCCTCCGAGGGGACTTCAGTACTTC